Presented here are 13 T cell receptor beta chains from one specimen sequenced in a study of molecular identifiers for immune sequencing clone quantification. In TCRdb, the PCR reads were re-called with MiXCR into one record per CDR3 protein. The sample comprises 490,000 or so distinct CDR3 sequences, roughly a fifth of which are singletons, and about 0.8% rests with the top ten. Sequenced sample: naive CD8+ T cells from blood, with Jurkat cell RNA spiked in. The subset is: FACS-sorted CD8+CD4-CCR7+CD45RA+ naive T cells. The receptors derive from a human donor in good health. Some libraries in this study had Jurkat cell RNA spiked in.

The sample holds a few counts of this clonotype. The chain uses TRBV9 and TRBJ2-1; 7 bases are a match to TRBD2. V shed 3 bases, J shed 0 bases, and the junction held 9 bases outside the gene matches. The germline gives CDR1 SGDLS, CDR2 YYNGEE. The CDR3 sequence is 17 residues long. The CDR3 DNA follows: TGTGCCAGCAGCGCCCGGGGGGTCCCCCACTCCTACAATGAGCAGTTCTTC. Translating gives CASSARGVPHSYNEQFF.

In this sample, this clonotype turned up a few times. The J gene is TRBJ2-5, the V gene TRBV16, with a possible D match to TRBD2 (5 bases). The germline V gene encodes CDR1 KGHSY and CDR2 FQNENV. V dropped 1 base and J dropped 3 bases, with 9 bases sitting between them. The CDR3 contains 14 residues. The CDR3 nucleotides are TGTGCCAGCAGCCAATATCTCGGGGAAGAGACCCAGTACTTC. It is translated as CASSQYLGEETQYF.

The CDR3 nucleotides are TGTGCCAGCAGCAAAGGGAACGTCGAGGACAGGGGGGACACAGATACGCAGTATTTT. Its protein product is CASSKGNVEDRGDTDTQYF. J is TRBJ2-3 and V is TRBV21-1; the table gives TRBD1 as D, unverified against the DNA. TRBV21-1 constitutes a pseudogene. The CDR3 loop spans 19 amino acids.

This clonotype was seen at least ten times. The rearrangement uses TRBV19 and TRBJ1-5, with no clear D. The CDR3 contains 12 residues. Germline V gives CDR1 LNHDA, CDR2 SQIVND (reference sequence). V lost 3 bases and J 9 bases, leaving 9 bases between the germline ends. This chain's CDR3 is CASSISWSPQHF. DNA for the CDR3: TGTGCCAGTAGTATCTCGTGGTCGCCCCAGCATTTT. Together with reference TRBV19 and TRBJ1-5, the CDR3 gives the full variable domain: DGGITQSPKYLFRKEGQNVTLSCEQNLNHDAMYWYRQDPGQGLRLIYYSQIVNDFQKGDIAEGYSVSREKKESFPLTVTSAQKNPTAFYLCASSISWSPQHFGDGTRLSIL.

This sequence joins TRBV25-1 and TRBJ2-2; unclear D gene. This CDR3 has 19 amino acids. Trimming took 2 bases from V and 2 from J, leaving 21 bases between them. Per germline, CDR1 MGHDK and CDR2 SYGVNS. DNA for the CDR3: TGTGCCAGCAGTGAACCGGACCCCCGATCTCTGCGCAACACCGGGGAGCTGTTTTTT. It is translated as CASSEPDPRSLRNTGELFF.

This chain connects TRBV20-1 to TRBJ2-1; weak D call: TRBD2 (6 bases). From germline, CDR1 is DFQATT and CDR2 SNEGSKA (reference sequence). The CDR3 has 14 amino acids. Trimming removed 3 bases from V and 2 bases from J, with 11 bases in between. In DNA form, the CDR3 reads TGCAGTGCTAGGGGCGGGATGGCCTACAATGAGCAGTTCTTC. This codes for CSARGGMAYNEQFF.

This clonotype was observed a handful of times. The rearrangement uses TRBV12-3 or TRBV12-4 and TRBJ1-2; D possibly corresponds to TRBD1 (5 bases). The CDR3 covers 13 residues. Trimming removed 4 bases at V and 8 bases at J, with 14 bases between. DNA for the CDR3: TGTGCCAGCAGTTCCCCGGGGCGGAGGGGCTACACCTTC. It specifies CASSSPGRRGYTF.

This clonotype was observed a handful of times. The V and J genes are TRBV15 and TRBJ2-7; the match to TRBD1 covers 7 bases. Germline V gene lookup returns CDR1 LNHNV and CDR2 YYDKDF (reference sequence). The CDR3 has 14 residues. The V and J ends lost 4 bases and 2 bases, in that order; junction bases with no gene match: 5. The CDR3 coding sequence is TGTGCCACCAGCAACAGGGGCGCGACCTACGAGCAGTACTTC. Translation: CATSNRGATYEQYF.

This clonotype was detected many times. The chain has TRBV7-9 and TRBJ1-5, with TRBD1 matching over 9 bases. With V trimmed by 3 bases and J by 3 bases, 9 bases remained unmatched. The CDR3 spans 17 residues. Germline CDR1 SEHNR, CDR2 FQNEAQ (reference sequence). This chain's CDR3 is CASSFSLRDRVNQPQHF. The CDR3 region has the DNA TGTGCCAGCAGCTTTTCTCTCCGGGACAGGGTCAATCAGCCCCAGCATTTT.

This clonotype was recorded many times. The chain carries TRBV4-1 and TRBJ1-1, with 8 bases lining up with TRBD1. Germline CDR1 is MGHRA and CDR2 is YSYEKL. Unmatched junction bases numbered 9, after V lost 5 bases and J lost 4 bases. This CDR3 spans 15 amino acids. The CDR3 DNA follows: TGCGCCAGCAGCTCCGGGACAGGAGGTTTCACTGAAGCTTTCTTT. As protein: CASSSGTGGFTEAFF.

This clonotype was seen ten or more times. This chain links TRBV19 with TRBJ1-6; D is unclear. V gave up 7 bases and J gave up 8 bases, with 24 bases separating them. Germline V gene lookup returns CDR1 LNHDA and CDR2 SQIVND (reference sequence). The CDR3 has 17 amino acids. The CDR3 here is CASTDLFKGRSYSPLHF. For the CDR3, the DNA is TGTGCCAGTACCGACCTTTTTAAGGGCAGATCATATTCACCCCTCCACTTT.

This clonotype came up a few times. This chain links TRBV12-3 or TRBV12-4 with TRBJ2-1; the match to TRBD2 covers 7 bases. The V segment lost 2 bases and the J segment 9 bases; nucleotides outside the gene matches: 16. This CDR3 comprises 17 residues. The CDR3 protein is CASSLRGAGKVGSEQFF. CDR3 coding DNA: TGTGCCAGCAGTTTAAGGGGAGCGGGAAAAGTAGGTAGTGAGCAGTTCTTC.

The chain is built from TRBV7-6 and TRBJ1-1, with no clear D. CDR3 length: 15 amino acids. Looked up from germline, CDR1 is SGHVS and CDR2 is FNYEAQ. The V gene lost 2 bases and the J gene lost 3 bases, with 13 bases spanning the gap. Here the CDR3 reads CASSLLGAGYTEAFF. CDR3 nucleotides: TGTGCCAGCAGCTTATTGGGAGCCGGGTACACTGAAGCTTTCTTT.